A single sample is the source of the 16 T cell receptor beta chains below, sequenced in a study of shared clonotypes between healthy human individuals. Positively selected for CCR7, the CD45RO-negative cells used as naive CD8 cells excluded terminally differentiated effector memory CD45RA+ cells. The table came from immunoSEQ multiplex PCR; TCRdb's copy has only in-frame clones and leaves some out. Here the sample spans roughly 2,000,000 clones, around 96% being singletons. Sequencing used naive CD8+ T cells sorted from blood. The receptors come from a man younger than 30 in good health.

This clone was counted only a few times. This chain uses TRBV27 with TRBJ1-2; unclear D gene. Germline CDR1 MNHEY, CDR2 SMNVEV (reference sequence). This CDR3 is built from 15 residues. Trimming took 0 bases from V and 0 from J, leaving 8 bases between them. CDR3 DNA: TGTGCCAGCAGTTTATCGATAGTACCTAACTATGGCTACACCTTC. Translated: CASSLSIVPNYGYTF.

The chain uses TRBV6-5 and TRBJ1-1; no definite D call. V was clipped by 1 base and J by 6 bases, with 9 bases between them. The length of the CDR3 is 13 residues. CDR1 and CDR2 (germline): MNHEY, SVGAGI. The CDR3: CASSYFSRAEAFF. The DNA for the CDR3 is TGTGCCAGCAGTTACTTCAGCCGCGCTGAAGCTTTCTTT.

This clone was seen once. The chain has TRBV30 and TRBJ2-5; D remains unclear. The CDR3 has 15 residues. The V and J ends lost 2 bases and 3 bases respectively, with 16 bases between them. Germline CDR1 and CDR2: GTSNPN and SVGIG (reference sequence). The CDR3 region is CAWSLGSLGEETQYF. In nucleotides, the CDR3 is TGTGCCTGGAGTTTAGGCTCGCTTGGCGAAGAGACCCAGTACTTC.

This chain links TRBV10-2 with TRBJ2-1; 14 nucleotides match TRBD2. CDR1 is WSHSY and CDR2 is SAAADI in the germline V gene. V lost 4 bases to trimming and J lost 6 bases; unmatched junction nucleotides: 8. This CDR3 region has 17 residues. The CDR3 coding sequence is TGCGCCAGCAGTGCTCGACTAGCGGGAGGGCCCTCCAATGAGCAGTTCTTC. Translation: CASSARLAGGPSNEQFF.

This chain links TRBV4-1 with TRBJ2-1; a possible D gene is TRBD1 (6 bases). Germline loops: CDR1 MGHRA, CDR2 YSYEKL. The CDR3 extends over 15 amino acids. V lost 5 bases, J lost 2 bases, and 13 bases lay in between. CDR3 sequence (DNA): TGCGCCAGCAGCTATATTGGGGGCGCCTACAATGAGCAGTTCTTC. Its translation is CASSYIGGAYNEQFF.

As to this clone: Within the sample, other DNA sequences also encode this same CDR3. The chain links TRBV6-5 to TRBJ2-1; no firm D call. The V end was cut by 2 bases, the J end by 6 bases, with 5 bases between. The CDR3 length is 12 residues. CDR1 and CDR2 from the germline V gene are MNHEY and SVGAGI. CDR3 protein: CASSYGPNEQFF. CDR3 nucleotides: TGTGCCAGCAGTTACGGACCCAATGAGCAGTTCTTC.

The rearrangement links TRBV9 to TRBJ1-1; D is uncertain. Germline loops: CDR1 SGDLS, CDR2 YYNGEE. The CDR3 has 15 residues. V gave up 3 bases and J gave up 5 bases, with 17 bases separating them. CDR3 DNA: TGTGCCAGCAGCGCTTCTGGAGCCCCGGGTACTGAAGCTTTCTTT. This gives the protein CASSASGAPGTEAFF.

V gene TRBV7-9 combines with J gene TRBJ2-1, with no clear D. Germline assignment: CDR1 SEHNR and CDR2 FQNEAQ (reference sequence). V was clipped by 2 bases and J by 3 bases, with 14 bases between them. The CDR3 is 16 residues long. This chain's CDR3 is CASSLSMADRYNEQFF. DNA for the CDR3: TGTGCCAGCAGCTTAAGTATGGCGGATCGCTACAATGAGCAGTTCTTC.

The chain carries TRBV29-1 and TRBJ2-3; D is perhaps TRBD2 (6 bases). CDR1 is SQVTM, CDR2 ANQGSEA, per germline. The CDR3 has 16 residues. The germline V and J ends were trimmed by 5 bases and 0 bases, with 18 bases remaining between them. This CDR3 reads CSVCLGAGFSTDTQYF. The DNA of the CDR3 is TGCAGCGTTTGCCTCGGTGCGGGATTTAGCACAGATACGCAGTATTTT.

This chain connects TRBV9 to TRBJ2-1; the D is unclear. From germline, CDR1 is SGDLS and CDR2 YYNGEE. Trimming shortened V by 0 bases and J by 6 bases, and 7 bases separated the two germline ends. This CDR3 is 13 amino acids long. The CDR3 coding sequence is TGTGCCAGCAGCGTAGACTACCTCAATGAGCAGTTCTTC. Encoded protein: CASSVDYLNEQFF. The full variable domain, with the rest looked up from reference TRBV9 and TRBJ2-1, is DSGVTQTPKHLITATGQRVTLRCSPRSGDLSVYWYQQSLDQGLQFLIQYYNGEERAKGNILERFSAQQFPDLHSELNLSSLELGDSALYFCASSVDYLNEQFFGPGTRLTVL.

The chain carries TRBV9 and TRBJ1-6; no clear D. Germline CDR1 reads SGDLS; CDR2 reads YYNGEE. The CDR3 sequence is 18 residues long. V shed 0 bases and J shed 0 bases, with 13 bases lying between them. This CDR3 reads CASSVGVTEISYNSPLHF. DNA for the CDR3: TGTGCCAGCAGCGTAGGTGTCACAGAAATCTCCTATAATTCACCCCTCCACTTT.

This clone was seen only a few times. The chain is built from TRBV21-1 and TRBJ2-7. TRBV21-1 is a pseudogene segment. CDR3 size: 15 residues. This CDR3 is CASSKLWGSSYEQYF. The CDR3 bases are TGTGCCAGCAGCAAACTTTGGGGATCCTCCTACGAGCAGTACTTC.

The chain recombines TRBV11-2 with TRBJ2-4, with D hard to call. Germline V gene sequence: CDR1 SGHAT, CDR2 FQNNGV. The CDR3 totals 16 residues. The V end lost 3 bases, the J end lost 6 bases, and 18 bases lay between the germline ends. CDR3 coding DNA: TGTGCCAGCAGCTTTGGCTCCGGTTCGTTTTCAAACATTCAGTACTTC. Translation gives CASSFGSGSFSNIQYF.

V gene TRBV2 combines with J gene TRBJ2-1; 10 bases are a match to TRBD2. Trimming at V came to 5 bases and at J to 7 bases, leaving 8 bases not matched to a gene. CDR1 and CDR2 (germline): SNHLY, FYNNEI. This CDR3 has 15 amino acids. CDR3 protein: CASSLSGGWLNEQFF. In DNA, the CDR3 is TGTGCCAGCAGTCTTAGCGGGGGGTGGCTAAATGAGCAGTTCTTC.

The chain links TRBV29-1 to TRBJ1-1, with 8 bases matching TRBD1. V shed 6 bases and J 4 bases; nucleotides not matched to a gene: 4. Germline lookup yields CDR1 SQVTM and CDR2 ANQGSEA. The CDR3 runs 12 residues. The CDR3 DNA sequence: TGCAGCGTCAGGACAGGGAGCACTGAAGCTTTCTTT. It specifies CSVRTGSTEAFF.

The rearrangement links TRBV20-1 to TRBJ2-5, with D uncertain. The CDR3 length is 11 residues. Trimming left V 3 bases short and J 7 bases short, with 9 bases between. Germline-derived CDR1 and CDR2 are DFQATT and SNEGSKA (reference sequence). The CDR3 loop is CSARAGGTQYF. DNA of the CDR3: TGCAGTGCTAGGGCCGGCGGGACCCAGTACTTC.